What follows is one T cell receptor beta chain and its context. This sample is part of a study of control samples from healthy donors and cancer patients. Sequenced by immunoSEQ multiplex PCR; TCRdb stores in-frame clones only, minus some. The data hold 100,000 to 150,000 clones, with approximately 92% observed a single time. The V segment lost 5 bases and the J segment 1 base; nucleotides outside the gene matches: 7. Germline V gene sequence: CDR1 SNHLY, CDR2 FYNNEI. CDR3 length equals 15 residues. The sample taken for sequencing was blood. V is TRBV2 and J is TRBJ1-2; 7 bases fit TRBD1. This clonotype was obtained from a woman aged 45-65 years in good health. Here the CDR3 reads CASSPTGDRNYGYTF. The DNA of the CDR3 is TGTGCCAGCAGTCCAACAGGGGATCGTAACTATGGCTACACCTTC.